Listed below are T cell receptor beta chains from one sample, sequenced in a study of neoadjuvant anti-PD-1 for oral cavity cancer. Generated by immunoSEQ multiplex PCR, the TCRdb table keeps only in-frame clones and is missing some. The data contain 15,000 or so clones, approximately 67% of them seen just once; the ten biggest clones take up approximately 2.5%. Sequenced here: PBMCs, sampled before nivolumab (anti-PD-1) treatment. Every receptor here comes from a person aged 35 to 85 with oral cavity squamous cell carcinoma. Each CDR3 is given with its conserved first and last residue. A D gene is named only where the DNA matches it firmly. For some rows the clone size is stated as once, few or many, or as a class when expanded; others skip it.

>NA|TRBV28|NA|TRBJ1-3
TGTGCCAGCAGGGGCCAGGGTGAGAACACCATATATTTT
CASRGQGENTIYF
>NA|TRBV19|NA|TRBJ1-5
TGTGCCAGCGCCCTCAGGGAGGGCAATCAGCCCCAGCATTTT
CASALREGNQPQHF
>NA|TRBV9|NA|TRBJ1-5
TGTGCCAGCAGCGTCCGGGACTCCCCTCAGCCCCAGCATTTT
CASSVRDSPQPQHF
>TRBD2|TRBV4-2|NA|TRBJ2-5
TGTGCCAGCAGCCAAGCCGTGACTAGCGGGAGTGGGGAGACCCAGTACTTC
CASSQAVTSGSGETQYF
>NA|TRBV2|NA|TRBJ1-2
TGTGCCAGCAGCGAGTCAGGCGGTCGCGTAACTTTGGGCTACACCTTC
CASSESGGRVTLGYTF
>NA|TRBV27|NA|TRBJ2-7
TGTGCCAGCAGTTGGAGGGGGCACGAGCAGTACTTC
CASSWRGHEQYF
>TRBD1|TRBV15|NA|TRBJ1-5
TGTGCCACCAGCAGGGGGACAGGGAAGGGGCAGAAGTTGCCCCAGCATTTT
CATSRGTGKGQKLPQHF
>NA|TRBV7-8|once|TRBJ2-7
TGTGCCAGCAGCCCCCGACCCGGACAGTCCTCAAGCGAGCAGTACTTC
CASSPRPGQSSSEQYF
>NA|TRBV10-1|NA|TRBJ1-1
TGCGCCAGCAGTGAGTCGCGAATAGGGGGACGGAGGAACACTGAAGCTTTCTTT
CASSESRIGGRRNTEAFF
>NA|TRBV5-1|NA|TRBJ2-1
TGCGCCAGCAGCTTGCAAGGGCGGGCGGGAAGTTTCGATGAGCAGTTCTTC
CASSLQGRAGSFDEQFF
>NA|TRBV9|NA|TRBJ2-5
TGTGCCAGCAGCAGCCGTGGGGAGACCCAGTACTTC
CASSSRGETQYF
>NA|TRBV11-2|NA|TRBJ2-4
TGTGCCAGCAGCTCCGGGACGGTTGAAAACATTCAGTACTTC
CASSSGTVENIQYF
>TRBD1|TRBV5-1|NA|TRBJ1-2
TGCGCCAGCAGCTCGACAGGGGGGGATAACTATGGCTACACCTTC
CASSSTGGDNYGYTF
>TRBD1|TRBV27|NA|TRBJ1-2
TGTGCCAGCAGAGGACAGGGAATCACTGGCTACACCTTC
CASRGQGITGYTF
>NA|TRBV29-1|NA|TRBJ2-1
TGCAGCGTTTTTACAGGCTACAATGAGCAGTTCTTC
CSVFTGYNEQFF
>NA|TRBV5-6|NA|TRBJ1-4
TGTGCCAGCAGCTTGGGGCAGGATAATGAAAAACTGTTTTTT
CASSLGQDNEKLFF
>NA|TRBV28|few|TRBJ1-4
TGTGCCAGCAGCCCAGGACAGCGAGAAAAACTGTTTTTT
CASSPGQREKLFF
>NA|TRBV2|NA|TRBJ2-1
TGTGCCAGCAGTGAAGGGGGCAGGATCAATGAGCAGTTCTTC
CASSEGGRINEQFF
>NA|TRBV30|NA|TRBJ2-3
TGTGCCTGGACCCTGAACTATATCCGGGATACGCAGTATTTT
CAWTLNYIRDTQYF
>TRBD1|TRBV30|NA|TRBJ1-4
TGTGCCTGGCGACAGGGGGTGAATGAAAAACTGTTTTTT
CAWRQGVNEKLFF
>NA|TRBV2|few|TRBJ1-4
TGTGCCAGCATTGACAGGACCGGGGGTGAAAAACTGTTTTTT
CASIDRTGGEKLFF
>NA|TRBV28|NA|TRBJ1-2
TGTGCCAGCGCCGGACCGGGACATCTAGTTAACTATGGCTACACCTTC
CASAGPGHLVNYGYTF
>NA|TRBV9|NA|TRBJ1-4
TGTGCCAGCTCCGCGGGTGGGCAGACAAAGACAACTAATGAAAAACTGTTTTTT
CASSAGGQTKTTNEKLFF
>NA|TRBV6-1|few|TRBJ1-5
TGTGCCAGCAGTGTTGAGGGTCGCCAGCCCCAGCATTTT
CASSVEGRQPQHF
>TRBD2|TRBV10-2|NA|TRBJ2-1
TGCGCCAGCAAGGGAGCGGGAGGGAATGAGCAGTTCTTC
CASKGAGGNEQFF
>NA|TRBV19|few|TRBJ2-4
TGTGCCAGTAGTATCGACATCGCCAAAAACATTCAGTACTTC
CASSIDIAKNIQYF
>TRBD1|TRBV10-3|NA|TRBJ1-2
TGTGCCATCAGCCCCGGACAGGGTAGCGGCTACACCTTC
CAISPGQGSGYTF
>NA|TRBV10-3|few|TRBJ1-2
TGTGCCATTCAGATAGGGGCGGGGGGCGATGGCTACACCTTC
CAIQIGAGGDGYTF
>TRBD1|TRBV5-1|NA|TRBJ1-1
TGCGCCAGCAGCGCGGATGGGACAGGTACCACTGAAGCTTTCTTT
CASSADGTGTTEAFF
>TRBD2|TRBV7-9|NA|TRBJ2-5
TGTGCCAGCAGCTTACAGGGCGGGGGGACTGAGACCCAGTACTTC
CASSLQGGGTETQYF
>NA|TRBV7-3|NA|TRBJ2-5
TGTGCCAGCAGCTTAAGCAGAGAAGAGACCCAGTACTTC
CASSLSREETQYF
>TRBD2|TRBV7-9|NA|TRBJ2-7
TGTGCCAGCAGCTTAGGTGGTAGCGGGACCTCTCCCTACGAGCAGTACTTC
CASSLGGSGTSPYEQYF
>TRBD1|TRBV7-8|few|TRBJ2-5
TGTGCCAGCAGCCCTGGGACAGGGGGGGGGATCACCCAGTACTTC
CASSPGTGGGITQYF
>TRBD2|TRBV27|few|TRBJ2-1
TGTGCCAGCAGTCCCGGGACTAGCGGGACCAATGAGCAGTTCTTC
CASSPGTSGTNEQFF
>NA|TRBV28|NA|TRBJ1-2
TGTGCCACCGTCCGGACGGGTGATCCCCTGGGCTATGGCTACACCTTC
CATVRTGDPLGYGYTF
>NA|TRBV7-9|NA|TRBJ1-1
TGTGCCAGCAGCTTAGGGGGGGACACTGAAGCTTTCTTT
CASSLGGDTEAFF
>TRBD1|TRBV19|NA|TRBJ2-5
TGTGCCAGTAGCCCCCAGACAGGGGGGGCGGAGACCCAGTACTTC
CASSPQTGGAETQYF
>TRBD2|TRBV27|few|TRBJ2-4
TGTGCCAGCAGTTCCGGGGACTACTTTGGAATTCAGTACTTC
CASSSGDYFGIQYF
>TRBD2|TRBV6-1|NA|TRBJ2-1
TGTGCCAGCAGTGCGTTAGCGGGGGGGGATGAGCAGTTCTTC
CASSALAGGDEQFF
>NA|TRBV7-8|NA|TRBJ2-2
TGTGCCAGCAGCTTAGAGGGTCTGAGCACCGGGGAGCTGTTTTTT
CASSLEGLSTGELFF
>TRBD1|TRBV10-3|NA|TRBJ1-2
TGTGCCATCAGGGGACAGGAAGTGGGCTATGGCTACACCTTC
CAIRGQEVGYGYTF
>NA|TRBV4-1|NA|TRBJ2-6
TGCGCCAGCAGCCAAGGCCTACAGAGCTCTGGGGCCAACGTCCTGACTTTC
CASSQGLQSSGANVLTF
>NA|TRBV7-8|few|TRBJ2-5
TGTGCCAGCAGGCCGTGGGGGACTGAGATCGAGACCCAGTACTTC
CASRPWGTEIETQYF
>NA|TRBV9|NA|TRBJ2-7
TGTGCCAGCAGCAAAACCCGACAGACCTACGAGCAGTACTTC
CASSKTRQTYEQYF
>NA|TRBV19|few|TRBJ1-1
TGTGCGCGCGTGAACACTGAAGCTTTCTTT
CARVNTEAFF
>NA|TRBV5-4|NA|TRBJ2-7
TGTGCCAGCAGCCGTCAAGGCGTCTCCTACGAGCAGTACTTC
CASSRQGVSYEQYF
>TRBD1|TRBV30|NA|TRBJ2-6
TGTGCCTTAGGACAGGCATCTGGGGCCAACGTCCTGACTTTC
CALGQASGANVLTF
>NA|TRBV11-2|NA|TRBJ1-1
TGTGCCAGCAGCTTAGGATTCGGGAGGGTAGGCGCTTTCTTT
CASSLGFGRVGAFF
>NA|TRBV6-1|NA|TRBJ1-3
TGTGCCAGCAGTGAAGCGGTCGGGCCTGGAAACACCATATATTTT
CASSEAVGPGNTIYF
>NA|TRBV28|NA|TRBJ2-3
TGTGCCAGCAGTACGCTCCGTTCTGCGCAGTATTTT
CASSTLRSAQYF
>NA|TRBV9|NA|TRBJ2-7
TGTGCCAGCAATAGGGGGGGACCCGGGGAAACCTACGAGCAGTACTTC
CASNRGGPGETYEQYF